A single sample gave rise to the 19 T cell receptor beta chains below, sequenced in a study of spatial heterogeneity in lung cancer. TCRdb analysed the 5' RACE reads with MiXCR anew, one entry per CDR3 protein. The sample contains 2,000 to 2,500 distinct CDR3 sequences, 25% to 30% of which appear only once. The time point here: blood at routine non-recurrence follow-up after resection. The source was PBMCs, collected at follow-up. These TCRs come from a male donor with early-stage non-small cell lung cancer.

This clonotype was recorded a few times. This beta chain lies outside the target of a library built for alpha chains; its clone size means little. This chain connects TRBV4-2 to TRBJ2-3, with D possibly matching TRBD2 (5 bases). CDR1 and CDR2 from the germline V gene are LGHNA and YNFKEQ. The V end lost 4 bases, the J end lost 3 bases, and 20 bases lay between the germline ends. The CDR3 has 17 residues. CDR3 sequence: CASSPLGGGPRTDTQYF. Written as DNA, the CDR3 is TGTGCCAGCAGCCCCCTGGGTGGCGGGCCACGAACAGATACGCAGTATTTT.

As regards this clonotype: This beta chain is an off-target read within a library intended for alpha chains, so its frequency means little. This chain joins TRBV7-9 and TRBJ2-4; no clear D gene. Trimming removed 5 bases from V and 9 bases from J, with 14 bases in between. Per germline, CDR1 SEHNR and CDR2 FQNEAQ (reference sequence). CDR3 length equals 13 residues. For the CDR3, the DNA is TGTGCCAGCAGCCCCGGAGAGGTTGGCATTCAGTACTTC. This gives the protein CASSPGEVGIQYF. The full variable domain, its missing parts supplied by reference TRBV7-9 and TRBJ2-4, is DTGVSQNPRHKITKRGQNVTFRCDPISEHNRLYWYRQTLGQGPEFLTYFQNEAQLEKSRLLSDRFSAERPKGSFSTLEIQRTEQGDSAMYLCASSPGEVGIQYFGAGTRLSVL.

With regard to this clonotype: Being off target in a library aimed at alpha chains, this beta chain has a size of little meaning. In nucleotides, the CDR3 is TGCAGTGCTAGAGACCTCGCGCGACTAGCGGACTCCTACGAGCAGTACTTC. Residues: CSARDLARLADSYEQYF. This chain connects TRBV20-1 to TRBJ2-7; 9 bases match TRBD2. Germline lookup yields CDR1 DFQATT and CDR2 SNEGSKA (reference sequence). V dropped 0 bases and J dropped 0; count of bases not matched to a gene: 9. CDR3 length equals 17 residues.

Relative to its sample, this clonotype is medium-sized. Being off target in a library aimed at alpha chains, this beta chain has a size of little meaning. The V call is TRBV20-1, the J call TRBJ2-1; 14 nucleotides match TRBD2. Germline V gene lookup returns CDR1 DFQATT and CDR2 SNEGSKA (reference sequence). V trimming: 1 base; J trimming: 9 bases; junction bases outside the gene matches: 8. The CDR3 consists of 16 residues. The CDR3 DNA sequence: TGCAGTGCTAGAGCCCGGGGGACTAGCGGGAGAAGTGAGCAGTTCTTC. It is translated as CSARARGTSGRSEQFF.

In its sample, this clonotype ranks as medium-sized. A library made for alpha chains picked up this beta chain off target, so its size means little. The DNA for the CDR3 is TGTGCCAGCAGCGTAGGTGTGCGGGAACAGGGGGAGACCCAGTACTTC. This encodes CASSVGVREQGETQYF. The V gene is TRBV9, the J gene TRBJ2-5, with D maybe TRBD1 (7 bases). Trimming pared 0 bases from V and 5 bases from J, leaving 17 bases between. The CDR3 length is 16 residues. The germline V gene encodes CDR1 SGDLS and CDR2 YYNGEE.

About this clonotype: Because the library targeted alpha chains, this beta chain is an off-target read whose size means little. The rearrangement links TRBV7-2 to TRBJ2-2; the D gene could be TRBD1 or TRBD2 (5 bases each). Germline V gene data show CDR1 as SGHTA and CDR2 as FQGNSA. Deletions cut 7 bases from V and 6 bases from J, with 18 bases between. This CDR3 region has 15 residues. This chain's CDR3 is CASTSPSGPPGELFF. In nucleotides, the CDR3 is TGTGCCAGCACTTCACCTTCGGGACCTCCCGGGGAGCTGTTTTTT.

This clonotype is categorized as medium-sized. Because the library targeted alpha chains, this beta chain is an off-target read whose size means little. The J gene is TRBJ2-1, the V gene TRBV7-2; possibly TRBD2 for D (5 bases). Trimming removed 5 bases from V and 0 bases from J, with 17 bases in between. The germline V gene has CDR1 SGHTA and CDR2 FQGNSA. The CDR3 has 17 residues. As DNA, the CDR3 is TGTGCCAGCAGCCCCATCTTACTAGTGGGCTCCTACAATGAGCAGTTCTTC. Translation gives CASSPILLVGSYNEQFF. The entire variable domain, with the rest obtained from reference TRBV7-2 and TRBJ2-1, is as follows: GAGVSQSPSNKVTEKGKDVELRCDPISGHTALYWYRQSLGQGLEFLIYFQGNSAPDKSGLPSDRFSAERTGGSVSTLTIQRTQQEDSAVYLCASSPILLVGSYNEQFFGPGTRLTVL.

On this clonotype itself: The library was built for alpha chains, so this beta chain is an off-target read and its size means little. This chain joins TRBV5-1 and TRBJ2-3, with TRBD2 matching over 12 bases. This CDR3 contains 15 residues. V dropped 5 bases and J dropped 4; count of bases not matched to a gene: 5. Germline values: CDR1 SGHRS, CDR2 YFSETQ. The CDR3 nucleotides read TGCGCCAGCAGGCCGACTAGCGGGAGATCAGATACGCAGTATTTT. Translated, it gives CASRPTSGRSDTQYF.

As concerns this clonotype: This beta chain represents an off-target read in a library built for alpha chains; its size is of limited meaning. V is TRBV7-2 and J is TRBJ2-5, with 8 bases that match TRBD2. There are 17 residues in the CDR3. Germline V gene data show CDR1 as SGHTA and CDR2 as FQGNSA. J lost 5 bases, V lost 2 bases, and 13 bases had no gene match. CDR3: CASSLPGLDLSRETQYF. The CDR3 bases are TGTGCCAGCAGCTTACCGGGACTAGACCTGAGTAGGGAGACCCAGTACTTC.

A few counts support this clonotype. This beta chain is an off-target read within a library intended for alpha chains, so its frequency means little. Here the CDR3 reads CASSYRQGAYNEQFF. In DNA, the CDR3 is TGTGCCAGCAGTTACCGACAGGGGGCCTACAATGAGCAGTTCTTC. The V call is TRBV6-6, the J call TRBJ2-1, with TRBD1 matching over 9 bases. V shed 2 bases, J shed 2 bases, and the junction held 1 base outside the gene matches. CDR1 and CDR2 (germline): MNHNY, SVGAGI (reference sequence). The CDR3 runs 15 residues.

Comments on this clonotype: This beta chain lies outside the target of a library built for alpha chains; its clone size means little. V usage is TRBV29-1 and J usage is TRBJ2-1; TRBD2 aligns across 7 bases. The CDR3 consists of 13 residues. Germline-derived CDR1 and CDR2 are SQVTM and ANQGSEA. V lost 7 bases and J lost 4; bases outside the gene matches: 7. The CDR3 DNA is TGCAGCGCGCAGCGGGGCCTATACAATGAGCAGTTCTTC. Its protein is CSAQRGLYNEQFF.

The sample holds a few counts of this clonotype. The size of this beta chain means little, since it is a stray read in a library made for alpha chains. This sequence joins TRBV28 and TRBJ2-2; a possible D gene is TRBD2 (5 bases). V lost 5 bases and J 5 bases, leaving 9 bases between the germline ends. The CDR3 covers 13 residues. Germline loops: CDR1 MDHEN, CDR2 SYDVKM. CDR3 sequence reads: CASSLDWTGELFF. The CDR3 bases are TGTGCCAGCAGTCTGGACTGGACCGGGGAGCTGTTTTTT.

Only one count was recorded for this clonotype. Found in a library prepared for alpha chains, this beta chain is an off-target read, and its abundance has little meaning. The V and J genes are TRBV7-9 and TRBJ2-5, with D tentatively TRBD1 (5 bases). This CDR3 comprises 12 residues. V was pared by 6 bases and J by 4 bases, with 9 bases between. Germline CDR1 reads SEHNR; CDR2 reads FQNEAQ (reference sequence). The CDR3 region is CASRSGLETQYF. The CDR3 bases are TGTGCCAGCAGGTCAGGGTTAGAGACCCAGTACTTC. The full variable domain, in which reference TRBV7-9 and TRBJ2-5 provide the parts outside the CDR3, is DTGVSQNPRHKITKRGQNVTFRCDPISEHNRLYWYRQTLGQGPEFLTYFQNEAQLEKSRLLSDRFSAERPKGSFSTLEIQRTEQGDSAMYLCASRSGLETQYFGPGTRLLVL.

By share of the sample, this clonotype is medium-sized. Little can be read into the size of this beta chain, an off-target read in a library designed for alpha chains. The J gene is TRBJ2-1, the V gene TRBV7-2; 11 bases agree with TRBD2. Germline assignment: CDR1 SGHTA and CDR2 FQGNSA. The CDR3 extends over 18 amino acids. V lost 5 bases to trimming and J lost 0 bases; unmatched junction nucleotides: 9. The CDR3 nucleotides are TGTGCCAGCAGCCGTAGGGTACTAGCGGGAGACTCCTACAATGAGCAGTTCTTC. Encoded protein: CASSRRVLAGDSYNEQFF.

By proportion, this clonotype is large (0.1 to 1%). This beta chain came through as a stray read in a library set up for alpha chains, and its size says little. This CDR3 is CASSSIPGHALNSPLHF. CDR3 sequence (DNA): TGTGCCAGCAGCTCTATCCCCGGACACGCGTTGAATTCACCCCTCCACTTT. V and J are TRBV7-4 and TRBJ1-6; D is possibly TRBD1 (5 bases). Per the germline V gene, CDR1 is SGHVT and CDR2 is SQSDAQ. CDR3 size: 17 residues. V was clipped by 4 bases and J by 7 bases, with 20 bases between them.

In this sample, this clonotype turned up a few times. This beta chain represents an off-target read in a library built for alpha chains; its size is of limited meaning. V and J are TRBV5-1 and TRBJ2-3; D is possibly TRBD1 (6 bases). The CDR3 runs to 16 residues. The V gene lost 4 bases and the J gene lost 0 bases, with 15 bases spanning the gap. Germline-derived CDR1 and CDR2 are SGHRS and YFSETQ. DNA for the CDR3: TGCGCCAGCAGCGGGAACACAGGGTCTAGCACAGATACGCAGTATTTT. Translation: CASSGNTGSSTDTQYF.

Judged by abundance, this clonotype is medium-sized (0.01 to 0.1%). This beta chain is an off-target read within a library intended for alpha chains, so its frequency means little. The rearrangement links TRBV20-1 to TRBJ2-2; the D gene is possibly TRBD1 (6 bases). The length of the CDR3 is 16 residues. V lost 2 bases, J lost 0 bases, and 13 bases lay in between. Germline loops: CDR1 DFQATT, CDR2 SNEGSKA (reference sequence). The CDR3 here is CSARIPGHPNTGELFF. CDR3 in DNA: TGCAGTGCTAGAATTCCGGGACACCCGAACACCGGGGAGCTGTTTTTT.

Within the sample, this clonotype is medium-sized. This beta chain is off target for a library built for alpha chains, so its abundance means little. The genes are TRBV28 and TRBJ1-2; 7 nucleotides match TRBD1. Germline CDR1 MDHEN, CDR2 SYDVKM. The CDR3 consists of 14 residues. Trimming cost V 5 bases and J 4 bases; bases outside gene matches: 7. The CDR3 region has the DNA TGTGCCAGCAGTACAACAGGGGCGCCCTATGGCTACACCTTC. It codes for CASSTTGAPYGYTF.

On this clonotype itself: Being off target in a library aimed at alpha chains, this beta chain has a size of little meaning. This chain uses TRBV11-2 with TRBJ2-7; no firm D call. CDR3 size: 11 residues. V was clipped by 2 bases and J by 3 bases, with 2 bases between them. CDR1 is SGHAT, CDR2 FQNNGV, per germline. The DNA for the CDR3 is TGTGCCAGCAGCTTAATCTACGAGCAGTACTTC. Its translation is CASSLIYEQYF.